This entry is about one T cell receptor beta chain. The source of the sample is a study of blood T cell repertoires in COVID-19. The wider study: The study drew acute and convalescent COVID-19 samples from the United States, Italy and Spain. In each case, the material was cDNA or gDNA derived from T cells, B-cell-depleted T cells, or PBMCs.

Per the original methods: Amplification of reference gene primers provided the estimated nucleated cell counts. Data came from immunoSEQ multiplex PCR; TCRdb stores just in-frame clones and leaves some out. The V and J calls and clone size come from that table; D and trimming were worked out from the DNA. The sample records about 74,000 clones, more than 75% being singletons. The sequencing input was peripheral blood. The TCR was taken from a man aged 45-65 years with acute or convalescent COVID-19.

The CDR3 coding sequence is TGTGCCAGCAGCTTAGCAGGGGGCGGCACCGGGGAGCTGTTTTTT. It is translated as CASSLAGGGTGELFF. The V and J genes are TRBV7-9 and TRBJ2-2; 7 positions agree with TRBD1. The CDR3 runs 15 residues. CDR1 is SEHNR, CDR2 FQNEAQ, per germline (reference sequence). Trimming took 0 bases from V and 4 from J; bases not matched to a gene: 2. Looking up the rest from reference TRBV7-9 and TRBJ2-2 gives the full variable domain: DTGVSQNPRHKITKRGQNVTFRCDPISEHNRLYWYRQTLGQGPEFLTYFQNEAQLEKSRLLSDRFSAERPKGSFSTLEIQRTEQGDSAMYLCASSLAGGGTGELFFGEGSRLTVL.